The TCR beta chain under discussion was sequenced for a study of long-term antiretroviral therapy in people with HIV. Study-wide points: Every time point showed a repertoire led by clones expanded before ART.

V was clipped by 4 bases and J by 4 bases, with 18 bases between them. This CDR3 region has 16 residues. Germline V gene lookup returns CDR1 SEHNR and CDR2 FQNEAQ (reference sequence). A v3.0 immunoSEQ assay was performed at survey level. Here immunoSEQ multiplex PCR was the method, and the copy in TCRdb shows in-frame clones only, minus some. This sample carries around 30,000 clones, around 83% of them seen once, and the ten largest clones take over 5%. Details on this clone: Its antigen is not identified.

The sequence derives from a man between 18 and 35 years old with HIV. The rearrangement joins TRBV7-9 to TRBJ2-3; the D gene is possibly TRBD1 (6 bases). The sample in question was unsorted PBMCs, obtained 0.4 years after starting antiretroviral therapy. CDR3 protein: CASSCKEPGVADTQYF. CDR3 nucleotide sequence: TGTGCCAGCAGCTGTAAGGAGCCAGGGGTGGCAGATACGCAGTATTTT.